The 2 T cell receptor beta chains given below trace back to one sample, sequenced in a study of post-analysis software for immune sequencing data. Built from TCR beta cDNA, the libraries had unique molecular identifiers in them. TCRdb re-analysed the PCR reads in MiXCR, keeping a single row per CDR3 protein. This sample has 450,000 to 700,000 distinct CDR3 sequences, with around 40% found just once. These TCRs are of unknown antigen specificity. General observations from the study: With TRBV5-6, TRBV5-1 and TRBV20-1 included, about 5 TRBV segments were more frequent in patients than in controls.

The sequencing input was blood. Receptors originate from a girl aged 5-17 years with multiple sclerosis.

As to this clonotype: A read error may account for a junction end that differs from germline. The V and J genes are TRBV6-6 and TRBJ2-1; D is perhaps TRBD2 (7 bases). Germline-derived CDR1 and CDR2 are MNHNY and SVGAGI (reference sequence). CDR3 length equals 15 residues. CDR3 DNA: TGTGCCAGCAGTTACGGGGGGGCTGGCTTCGATGAGCGGTTCTTC. Protein: CASSYGGAGFDERFF.

This clonotype was observed a handful of times. The junction differs from germline at one of its ends, possibly a read error. The V call is TRBV6-5, the J call TRBJ2-7, with 8 nucleotides matching TRBD1. Germline V gene sequence: CDR1 MNHEY, CDR2 SVGAGI. The CDR3 is 14 amino acids. The CDR3 DNA sequence: TGTGCCAGTAGTTCCTTGGACAGGGTCTACGAGCAGTACTTC. Translated, it gives CASSSLDRVYEQYF.